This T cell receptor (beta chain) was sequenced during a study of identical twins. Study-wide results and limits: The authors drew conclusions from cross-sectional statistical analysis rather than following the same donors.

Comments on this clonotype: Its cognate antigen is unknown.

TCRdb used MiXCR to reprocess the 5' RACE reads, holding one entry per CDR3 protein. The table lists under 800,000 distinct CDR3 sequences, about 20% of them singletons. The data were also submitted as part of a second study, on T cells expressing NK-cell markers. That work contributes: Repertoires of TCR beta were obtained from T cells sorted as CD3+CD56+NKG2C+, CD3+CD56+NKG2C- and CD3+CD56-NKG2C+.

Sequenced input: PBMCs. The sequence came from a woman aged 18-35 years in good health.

CDR3 in DNA: TGTGCCAGCAGCCATGGTGGCCGGGACGGGGAGCTGTTTTTT. Residues: CASSHGGRDGELFF. The V call is TRBV7-3, the J call TRBJ2-2, with D possibly TRBD2 on 5 matching bases. Germline V gene sequence: CDR1 SGHTA, CDR2 FQGTGA. CDR3 length equals 14 residues. Trimming left V 5 bases short and J 7 bases short, with 14 bases between.